This TCR beta chain was sequenced for a study of PD-1 blockade in classical Hodgkin lymphoma. Study-level findings and limits: By C4D1, CD4+ diversity increased significantly, especially in complete responders. Complete responders had baseline diversity similar to newly diagnosed patients.

Trimming pared 8 bases from V and 0 bases from J, leaving 5 bases between. CDR3 length: 12 residues. The germline V gene encodes CDR1 SGHVS and CDR2 FNYEAQ. Indicated time point: cycle 4 day 1 (C4D1), after less than 7 weeks of nivolumab. Every patient relapsed after autologous stem cell transplantation, and brentuximab vedotin exposure varied. In regard to this clone: No antigen is known for it.

This table comes from immunoSEQ multiplex PCR, and its TCRdb copy is limited to in-frame clones, with some not included. The sample lists roughly 52,000 clones, 86% seen once, with approximately 6.8% in the top ten. The gene calls are TRBV7-6 and TRBJ1-3; tentative D call: TRBD1 (5 bases). The receptor comes from a human donor with classical Hodgkin lymphoma. The specimen comprised peripheral blood mononuclear cells (PBMCs), sampled before the fourth cycle of nivolumab. This CDR3 is CASQGSGNTIYF. The CDR3 region has the DNA TGTGCCAGCCAGGGCTCTGGAAACACCATATATTTT.